This TCR beta chain was sequenced for a study of blood T cell repertoires in COVID-19 (dated by TCRdb to the early 2020s). Regarding the study in general: Collaborator samples came from the United States, Italy and Spain and covered acute and convalescent phases of COVID-19. The prospective study material was composed of cDNA or gDNA derived from T cells, B-cell-depleted T cells, or PBMCs. Deeply sampled blood TCRbeta repertoires from subjects exposed to, actively infected with, or recovered from COVID-19 were included in the dataset. The repertoires were released in a freely available public database meant as a resource for research on the immune response to SARS-CoV-2. Samples came from the ongoing ImmuneRACE study (first 160 participants) plus 1,254 subjects from 6 global collaborators. Nearly every sample came with metadata listing a de-identified subject ID, COVID-19 status, age in years and sex. HLA class I and class II types, where available, came from metadata supplied by the sample provider rather than from assay-based typing. General study outcomes and caveats: The quantity of clinical and demographic metadata differed by source and by participant and was supplied without curation.

The collaborating institutions used their own protocols to collect whole blood in K2EDTA tubes. For TCRbeta analysis, collaborators shipped samples as frozen whole blood, isolated PBMCs, or DNA extracted from either of those sample types. TCRbeta CDR3 regions were amplified from genomic DNA by means of the immunoSEQ Assay, a bias-controlled multiplex PCR. The original pipeline was this. The number of nucleated cells in each sample was estimated from the amplification of reference gene primers within the assay. To quantify the absolute abundance of each unique TCRbeta CDR3 rearrangement, sequence reads were collapsed and filtered. For each sample, productive Simpson clonality was calculated as the square root of Simpson's diversity index across productive rearrangements. TCRdb re-hosts the immuneACCESS table, in-frame sequences only. Its copies lack some clones; in the studies checked, an unresolved V gene accounts for under half of them, and the cause for the rest is not known. V and J calls and clone size are copied from that table; D and trimming were computed from the DNA. The sample table holds tens of thousands of clones, of which 90% to 95% were seen once. In total, the top ten clones hold 5.5% to 6% of the sample.

Worth noting for this clone: Its antigen remains unidentified. No much larger clone is present one base from it, and per-base qualities are unavailable.

Sequenced sample: peripheral blood. This receptor was identified in a human donor in a cohort sampled during active COVID-19.

The base sequence is TGTGCCAGCAGTTTAAGGCGCCAGGCGTACGAGCAGTACTTC. Translation gives CASSLRRQAYEQYF. This sequence uses TRBV27 and TRBJ2-7, with the D gene call left open. The germline V gene encodes CDR1 MNHEY and CDR2 SMNVEV (reference sequence). Deletion took 2 bases off V and 4 bases off J, with a span of 12 bases between the germline ends. Measured from the cysteine to the phenylalanine, the CDR3 is 14 residues long. The sequence is cut down to CDR3 DNA, 42 bases in frame from base 1.